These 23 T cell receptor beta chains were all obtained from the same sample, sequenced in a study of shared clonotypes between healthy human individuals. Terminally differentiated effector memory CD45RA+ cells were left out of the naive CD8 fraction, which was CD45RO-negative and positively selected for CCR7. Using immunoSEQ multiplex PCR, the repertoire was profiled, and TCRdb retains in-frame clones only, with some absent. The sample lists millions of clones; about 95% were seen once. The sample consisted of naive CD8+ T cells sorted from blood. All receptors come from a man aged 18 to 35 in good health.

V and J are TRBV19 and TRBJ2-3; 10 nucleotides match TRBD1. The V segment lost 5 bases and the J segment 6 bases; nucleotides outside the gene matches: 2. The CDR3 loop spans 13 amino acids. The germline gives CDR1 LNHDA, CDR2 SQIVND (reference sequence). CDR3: CASSRQGADTQYF. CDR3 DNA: TGTGCCAGTAGTCGACAGGGGGCGGATACGCAGTATTTT.

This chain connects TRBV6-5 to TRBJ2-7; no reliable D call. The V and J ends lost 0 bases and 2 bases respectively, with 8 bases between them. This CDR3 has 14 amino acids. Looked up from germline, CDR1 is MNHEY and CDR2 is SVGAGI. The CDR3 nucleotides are TGTGCCAGCAGTTACTCGACCGAGACCTACGAGCAGTACTTC. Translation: CASSYSTETYEQYF.

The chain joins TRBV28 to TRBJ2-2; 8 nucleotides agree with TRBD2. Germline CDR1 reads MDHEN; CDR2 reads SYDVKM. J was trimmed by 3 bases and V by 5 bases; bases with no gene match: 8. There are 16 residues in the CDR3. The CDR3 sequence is CASSTSAGEDTGELFF. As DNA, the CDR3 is TGTGCCAGCAGTACCTCAGCGGGGGAGGACACCGGGGAGCTGTTTTTT.

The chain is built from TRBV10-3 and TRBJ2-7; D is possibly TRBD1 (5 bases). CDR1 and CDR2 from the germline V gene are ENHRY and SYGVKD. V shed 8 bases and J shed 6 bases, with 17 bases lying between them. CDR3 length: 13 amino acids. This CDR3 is CAILNSLQGEQYF. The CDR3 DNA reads TGTGCCATCCTAAATTCCCTCCAGGGCGAGCAGTACTTC.

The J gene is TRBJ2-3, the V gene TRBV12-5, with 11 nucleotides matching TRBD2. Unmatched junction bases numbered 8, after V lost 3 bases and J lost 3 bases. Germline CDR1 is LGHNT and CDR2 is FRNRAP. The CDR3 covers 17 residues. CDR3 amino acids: CASGLIAGGPLTDTQYF. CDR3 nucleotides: TGTGCTAGTGGTTTAATAGCGGGAGGGCCTCTAACAGATACGCAGTATTTT. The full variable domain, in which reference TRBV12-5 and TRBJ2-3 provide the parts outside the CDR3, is DARVTQTPRHKVTEMGQEVTMRCQPILGHNTVFWYRQTMMQGLELLAYFRNRAPLDDSGMPKDRFSAEMPDATLATLKIQPSEPRDSAVYFCASGLIAGGPLTDTQYFGPGTRLTVL.

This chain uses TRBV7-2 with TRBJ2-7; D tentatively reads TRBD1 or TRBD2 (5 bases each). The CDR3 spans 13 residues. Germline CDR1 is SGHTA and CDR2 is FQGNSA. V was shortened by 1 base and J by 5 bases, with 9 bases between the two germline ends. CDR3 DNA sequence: TGTGCCAGCAGCTTAGTATGGGGGAACGAGCAGTACTTC. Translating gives CASSLVWGNEQYF. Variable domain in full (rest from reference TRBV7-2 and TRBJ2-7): GAGVSQSPSNKVTEKGKDVELRCDPISGHTALYWYRQSLGQGLEFLIYFQGNSAPDKSGLPSDRFSAERTGGSVSTLTIQRTQQEDSAVYLCASSLVWGNEQYFGPGTRLTVT.

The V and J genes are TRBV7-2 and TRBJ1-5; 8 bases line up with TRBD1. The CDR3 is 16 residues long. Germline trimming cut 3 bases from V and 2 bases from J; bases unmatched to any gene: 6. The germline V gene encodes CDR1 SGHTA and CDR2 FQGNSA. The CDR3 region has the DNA TGTGCCAGCAGCTTTTCGACAGGGGAGGGCAATCAGCCCCAGCATTTT. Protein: CASSFSTGEGNQPQHF.

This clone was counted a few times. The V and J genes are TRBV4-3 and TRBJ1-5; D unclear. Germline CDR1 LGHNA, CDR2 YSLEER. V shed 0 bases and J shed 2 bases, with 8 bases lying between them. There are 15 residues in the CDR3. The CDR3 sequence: CASSQDWSGNQPQHF. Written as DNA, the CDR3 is TGCGCCAGCAGCCAAGATTGGTCAGGCAATCAGCCCCAGCATTTT.

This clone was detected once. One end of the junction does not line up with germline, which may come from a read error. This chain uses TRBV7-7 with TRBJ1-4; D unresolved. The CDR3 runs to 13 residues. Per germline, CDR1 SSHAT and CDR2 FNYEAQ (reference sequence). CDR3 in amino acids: CASSLVLNEKLFF. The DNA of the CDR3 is TGTGCTAGCAGCTTAGTCCTGAATGAAAAACTGTTTTTT.

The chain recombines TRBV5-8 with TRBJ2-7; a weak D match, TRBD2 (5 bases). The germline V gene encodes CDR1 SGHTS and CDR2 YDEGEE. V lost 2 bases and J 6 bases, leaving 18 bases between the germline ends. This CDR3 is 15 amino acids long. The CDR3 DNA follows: TGTGCCAGCAGCTTCGGGGATGTGGGGTTAATCGAGCAGTACTTC. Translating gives CASSFGDVGLIEQYF.

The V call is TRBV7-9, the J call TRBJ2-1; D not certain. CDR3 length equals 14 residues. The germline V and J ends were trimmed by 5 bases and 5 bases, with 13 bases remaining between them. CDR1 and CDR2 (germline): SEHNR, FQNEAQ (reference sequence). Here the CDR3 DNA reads TGTGCCAGCAGCCCACAGAATATGGACAATGAGCAGTTCTTC. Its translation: CASSPQNMDNEQFF. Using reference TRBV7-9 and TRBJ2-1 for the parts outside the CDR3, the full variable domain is DTGVSQNPRHKITKRGQNVTFRCDPISEHNRLYWYRQTLGQGPEFLTYFQNEAQLEKSRLLSDRFSAERPKGSFSTLEIQRTEQGDSAMYLCASSPQNMDNEQFFGPGTRLTVL.

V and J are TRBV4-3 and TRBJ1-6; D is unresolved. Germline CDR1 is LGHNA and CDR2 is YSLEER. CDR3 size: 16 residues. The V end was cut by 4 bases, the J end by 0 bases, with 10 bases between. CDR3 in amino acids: CASSLRLSSYNSPLHF. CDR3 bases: TGCGCCAGCAGCCTACGCCTTAGCTCCTATAATTCACCCCTCCACTTT.

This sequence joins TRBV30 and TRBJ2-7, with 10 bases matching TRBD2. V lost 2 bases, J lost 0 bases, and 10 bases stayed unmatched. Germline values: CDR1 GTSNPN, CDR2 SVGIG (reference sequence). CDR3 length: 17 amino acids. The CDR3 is CAWSSDSGRPGSYEQYF. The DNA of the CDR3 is TGTGCCTGGAGTTCCGATAGCGGGAGGCCCGGCTCCTACGAGCAGTACTTC.

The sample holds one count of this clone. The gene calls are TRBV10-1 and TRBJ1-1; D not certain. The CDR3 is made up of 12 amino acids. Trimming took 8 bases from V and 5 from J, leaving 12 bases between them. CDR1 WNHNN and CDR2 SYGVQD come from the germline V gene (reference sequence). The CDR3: CASGETGTEAFF. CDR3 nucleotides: TGCGCCAGCGGCGAGACTGGGACTGAAGCTTTCTTT.

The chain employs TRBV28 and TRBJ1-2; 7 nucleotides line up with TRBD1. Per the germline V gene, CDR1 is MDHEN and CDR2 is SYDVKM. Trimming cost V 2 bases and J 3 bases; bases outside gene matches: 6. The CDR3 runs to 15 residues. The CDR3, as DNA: TGTGCCAGCAGTTTAGGGGCAGGGGGTTACTATGGCTACACCTTC. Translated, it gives CASSLGAGGYYGYTF.

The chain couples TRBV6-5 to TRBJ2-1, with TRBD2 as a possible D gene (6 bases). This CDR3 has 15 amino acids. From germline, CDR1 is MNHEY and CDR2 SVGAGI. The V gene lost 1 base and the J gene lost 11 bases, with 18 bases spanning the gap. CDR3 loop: CASSYYPGLDIQQFF. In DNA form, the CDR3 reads TGTGCCAGCAGTTACTACCCGGGACTCGACATCCAGCAGTTCTTC.

The CDR3 coding sequence is TGTGCCAGCAGCCCCCTGACAGGGAATTATGAAAAACTGTTTTTT. The encoded protein is CASSPLTGNYEKLFF. The chain recombines TRBV11-2 with TRBJ1-4, with 7 bases fitting TRBD1. This CDR3 is 15 amino acids long. Losses at the gene ends were 5 bases for V and 6 bases for J; bases not matched to a gene: 9. The germline V gene encodes CDR1 SGHAT and CDR2 FQNNGV.

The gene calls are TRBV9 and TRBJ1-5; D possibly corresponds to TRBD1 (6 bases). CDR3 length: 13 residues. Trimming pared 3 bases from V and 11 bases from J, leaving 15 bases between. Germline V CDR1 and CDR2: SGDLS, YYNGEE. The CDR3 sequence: CASSADNREAQHF. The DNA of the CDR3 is TGTGCCAGCAGCGCAGATAACAGGGAAGCCCAGCATTTT.

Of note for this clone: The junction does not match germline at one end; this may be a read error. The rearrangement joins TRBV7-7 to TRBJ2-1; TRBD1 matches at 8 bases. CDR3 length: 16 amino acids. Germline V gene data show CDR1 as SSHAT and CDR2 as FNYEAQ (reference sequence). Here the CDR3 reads CASSLDPGTGYNEQFF. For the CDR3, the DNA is TGTGCTAGCAGCTTAGACCCCGGGACAGGCTACAATGAGCAGTTCTTC.

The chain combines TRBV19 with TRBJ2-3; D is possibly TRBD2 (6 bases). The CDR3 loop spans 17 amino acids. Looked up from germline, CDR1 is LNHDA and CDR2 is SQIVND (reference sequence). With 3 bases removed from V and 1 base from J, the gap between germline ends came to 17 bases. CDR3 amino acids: CASSMFCLASGTDTQYF. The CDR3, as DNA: TGTGCCAGTAGTATGTTCTGTTTGGCTAGCGGCACAGATACGCAGTATTTT.

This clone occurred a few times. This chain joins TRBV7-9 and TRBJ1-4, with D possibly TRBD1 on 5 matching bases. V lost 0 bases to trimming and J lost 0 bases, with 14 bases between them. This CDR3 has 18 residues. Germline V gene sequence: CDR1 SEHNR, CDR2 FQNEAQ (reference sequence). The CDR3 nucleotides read TGTGCCAGCAGCTTAGCCCCCAGGGTCCTTCCAACTAATGAAAAACTGTTTTTT. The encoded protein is CASSLAPRVLPTNEKLFF.

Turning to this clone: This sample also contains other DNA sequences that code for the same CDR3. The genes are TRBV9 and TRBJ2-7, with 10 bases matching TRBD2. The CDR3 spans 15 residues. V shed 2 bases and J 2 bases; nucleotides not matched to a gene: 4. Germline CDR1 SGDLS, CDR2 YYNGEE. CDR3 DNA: TGTGCCAGCAGCGTCGCTAGCGGGAGCACCTACGAGCAGTACTTC. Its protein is CASSVASGSTYEQYF.

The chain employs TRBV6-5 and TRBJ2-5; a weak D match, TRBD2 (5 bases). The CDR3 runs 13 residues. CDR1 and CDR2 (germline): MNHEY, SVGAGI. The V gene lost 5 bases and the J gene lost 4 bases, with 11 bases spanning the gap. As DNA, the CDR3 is TGTGCCAGCAGTCAGAGGGCGTCAGAGACCCAGTACTTC. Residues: CASSQRASETQYF.